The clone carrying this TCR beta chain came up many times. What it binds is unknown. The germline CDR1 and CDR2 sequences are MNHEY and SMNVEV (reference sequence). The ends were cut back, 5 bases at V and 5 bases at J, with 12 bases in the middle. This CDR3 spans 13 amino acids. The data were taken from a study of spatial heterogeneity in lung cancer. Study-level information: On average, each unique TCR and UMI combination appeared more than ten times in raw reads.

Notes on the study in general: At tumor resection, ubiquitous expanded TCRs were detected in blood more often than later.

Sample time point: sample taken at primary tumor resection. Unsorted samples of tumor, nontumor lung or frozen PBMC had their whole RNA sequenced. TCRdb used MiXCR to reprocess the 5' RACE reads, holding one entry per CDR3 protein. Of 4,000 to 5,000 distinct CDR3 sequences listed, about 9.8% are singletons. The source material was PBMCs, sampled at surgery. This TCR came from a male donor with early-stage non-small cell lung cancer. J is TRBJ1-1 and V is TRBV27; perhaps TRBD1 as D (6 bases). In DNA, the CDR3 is TGTGCCAGCAGTAACCTAGGGGGGACTGAAGCTTTCTTT. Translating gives CASSNLGGTEAFF.